Detailed here is one T cell receptor beta chain. The sample comes from a study of CD4 and CD8 cells across lung adenocarcinoma regions. TCRdb called the PCR reads again in MiXCR, with one record for every CDR3 protein. Of about 20,000 distinct CDR3 sequences in the sample, under 70% were seen once. The source is a female donor with lung adenocarcinoma. The CD4 and CD8 labels of this study may be unreliable. The specimen was CD8+ T cells from the center of a lung tumor.

The CDR3 nucleotides read TGTGCCAGCAGTTACTCGATGGGACCTGAAGCTTTCTTT. It is translated as CASSYSMGPEAFF. This chain links TRBV6-5 with TRBJ1-1; D might be TRBD1 (5 bases). CDR3 length: 13 residues. Looked up from germline, CDR1 is MNHEY and CDR2 is SVGAGI. The V and J ends lost 0 bases and 6 bases respectively, with 8 bases between them.